This T cell receptor (beta chain) appears in the sequencing data of a study of T cells in Graves' hyperthyroidism and ophthalmopathy. Patients were aged 18 to 65, had disease duration under 2 months, and had newly diagnosed hyperthyroidism. The CDR3 sequence is 13 residues long. Trimming cost V 8 bases and J 6 bases; bases outside gene matches: 7. Germline CDR1 is MDHEN and CDR2 is SYDVKM. There were TCR beta CDR3 regions amplified from RNA transcripts. TCR CDR3 regions were first amplified by RT-PCR with HTBI primers. In TCRdb, the multiplex PCR reads were re-called with MiXCR into one record per CDR3 protein. Of hundreds of thousands of distinct CDR3 sequences listed, about 15% were seen once; the top ten hold around 24%. In this sample, this clonotype turned up many times.

The receptor was derived from a woman aged 25 to 39 with Graves' hyperthyroidism. The V and J genes are TRBV28 and TRBJ2-4, with 7 positions matching TRBD2. Sequencing was performed on blood. CDR3 sequence (DNA): TGTGCCAGCCTTGGGGGGAGGGGAAACATTCAGTACTTC. Its protein product is CASLGGRGNIQYF.